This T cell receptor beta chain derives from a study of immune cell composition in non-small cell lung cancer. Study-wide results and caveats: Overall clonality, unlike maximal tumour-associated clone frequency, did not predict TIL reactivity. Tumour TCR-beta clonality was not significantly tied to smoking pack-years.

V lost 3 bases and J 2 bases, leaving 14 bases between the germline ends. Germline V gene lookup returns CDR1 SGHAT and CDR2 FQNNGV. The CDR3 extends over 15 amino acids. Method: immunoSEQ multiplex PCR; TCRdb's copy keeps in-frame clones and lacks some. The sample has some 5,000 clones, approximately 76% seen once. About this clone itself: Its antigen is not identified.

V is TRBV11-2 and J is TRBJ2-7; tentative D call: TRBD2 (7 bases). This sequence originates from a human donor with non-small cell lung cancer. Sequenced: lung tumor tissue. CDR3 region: CASSFQGGATYEQYF. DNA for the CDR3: TGTGCCAGCAGCTTCCAAGGGGGGGCCACCTACGAGCAGTACTTC.